This T cell receptor beta chain is from a study of T cells in Graves' hyperthyroidism and ophthalmopathy. Whole-study context: Peripheral blood samples were taken at initial diagnosis, prior to any treatment.

CDR3 length: 14 amino acids. The V segment lost 4 bases and the J segment 2 bases; nucleotides outside the gene matches: 6. Germline loops: CDR1 DFQATT, CDR2 SNEGSKA (reference sequence). Template material for amplifying TCR beta CDR3 regions consisted of RNA transcripts. TCR CDR3 underwent first-round RT-PCR with the HTBI primer set. Each CDR3 protein is one row after TCRdb ran MiXCR on the multiplex PCR reads. The table records some 570,000 distinct CDR3 sequences, more than 13% of them present only once. This clonotype came up a few times. Ophthalmopathy patients all had a Clinical Activity Score of at least 3, a NOSPECS grade of at least 4 and disease under 3 months old. Orbital computed tomography, thyroid ultrasound, serum thyroxine and TRAb, and clinical symptoms together informed the diagnoses. Fresh peripheral blood, around 9.3 ml of it, supplied the PBMCs.

The TCR sequence derives from a woman younger than 30 with Graves' ophthalmopathy. This chain joins TRBV20-1 and TRBJ2-7, with 9 nucleotides matching TRBD2. The specimen sequenced was blood. CDR3 in amino acids: CSAKQTSGTYEQYF. CDR3 nucleotides: TGCAGTGCTAAACAGACTAGCGGTACCTACGAGCAGTACTTC.